The subject of this entry is one T cell receptor beta chain. Antigen unknown. The data originate from a study of shared clonotypes between healthy human individuals. Points from the study as a whole: Depth of sequencing was expected to influence donor clonotype sharing.

The test was conducted at deep level. Repertoires were generated with immunoSEQ multiplex PCR, while TCRdb's copy carries only in-frame clones and drops some. The sample includes around 2,000,000 clones, about 92% of them seen just once. Naive-designated CD8 cells lacked CD45RO, were positively enriched for CCR7, and omitted terminally differentiated effector memory CD45RA+ cells. This CDR3 has 15 residues. J gave up 6 bases and V 8 bases, and 12 bases lay outside the gene matches. Per the germline V gene, CDR1 is MNHEY and CDR2 is SMNVEV (reference sequence). The chain recombines TRBV27 with TRBJ2-7; 11 bases fit TRBD1. The TCR was taken from a man aged 18 to 29 in good health. Some clones in this sample may be carry-over from other donors' samples. Sequencing was performed on naive CD8+ T cells from PBMCs. CDR3 nucleotides: TGTGCCAGCGGACGGCCTGGACAGGGGGCTTCCGAGCAGTACTTC. Its translation: CASGRPGQGASEQYF.